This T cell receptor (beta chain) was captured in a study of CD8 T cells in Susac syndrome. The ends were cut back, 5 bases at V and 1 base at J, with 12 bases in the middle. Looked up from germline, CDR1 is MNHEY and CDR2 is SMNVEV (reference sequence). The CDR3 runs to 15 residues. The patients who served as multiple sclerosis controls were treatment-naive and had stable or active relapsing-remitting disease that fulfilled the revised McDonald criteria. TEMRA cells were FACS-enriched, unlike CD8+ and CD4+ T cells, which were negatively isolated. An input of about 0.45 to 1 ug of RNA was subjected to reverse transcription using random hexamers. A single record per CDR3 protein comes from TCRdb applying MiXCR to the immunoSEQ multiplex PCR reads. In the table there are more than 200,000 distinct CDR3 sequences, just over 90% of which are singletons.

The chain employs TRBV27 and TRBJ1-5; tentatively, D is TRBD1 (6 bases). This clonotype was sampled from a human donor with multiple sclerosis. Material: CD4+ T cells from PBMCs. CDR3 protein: CASSNRDTSNQPQHF. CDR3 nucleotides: TGTGCCAGCAGTAACCGGGACACCAGCAATCAGCCCCAGCATTTT.